This entry lists 18 T cell receptor beta chains sequenced from one sample in a study of CD8+ T cells in alopecia areata (dated by TCRdb to 2016 to 2019). The meaning of the sample's time point label: about four weeks on oral tofacitinib. What the treatment or condition label conveys for this sample: oral pan-JAK inhibitor, 5-10 mg twice daily. Libraries were constructed by the immunoSEQ multiplex PCR assay. For TCR sequencing, RNA was extracted from every sample and reverse transcribed into cDNA to serve as template. The table comes from immuneACCESS by way of TCRdb, which keeps in-frame sequences with V and J called. Part of the clones is missing from these tables; in studies checked, under half for an unresolved V gene and the rest for unknown reasons. Present in this sample are 110,000 to 150,000 clones, 45% to 60% of which were seen just once. Of the sample, less than 20% falls within the top ten clones.

Here the sequenced sample was CD8+ T cells sorted from blood, taken at week 4, from a patient treated with tofacitinib. The receptors here all came from a human donor with alopecia areata.

CDR3: CASSSNEGAEETQYF. CDR3 coding DNA: TGTGCCAGCAGCTCCAATGAGGGTGCTGAAGAGACCCAGTACTTC. V usage is TRBV13 and J usage is TRBJ2-5; tentative D call: TRBD2 (5 bases). Germline values: CDR1 PRHDT, CDR2 FYEKMQ (reference sequence). CDR3 length: 15 amino acids. V gave up 4 bases and J gave up 3 bases, with 15 bases separating them.

The chain has TRBV12-5 and TRBJ1-5, with 7 bases that match TRBD1. The V gene end was trimmed by 5 bases and the J gene end by 5 bases; junction bases not matched to a gene: 6. The CDR3 is made up of 14 amino acids. Germline assignment: CDR1 LGHNT and CDR2 FRNRAP. CDR3 DNA: TGTGCTAGTGGTGATGACAGGGACTATCAGCCCCAGCATTTT. Its protein is CASGDDRDYQPQHF.

The V gene is TRBV4-3, the J gene TRBJ2-5; TRBD2 matches 15 bases. Germline V CDR1 and CDR2: LGHNA, YSLEER. CDR3 length: 17 amino acids. The V segment lost 2 bases and the J segment 5 bases; nucleotides outside the gene matches: 6. The CDR3 nucleotides are TGCGCCAGCAGCCAACGGACTAGCGGGGGGGCCAGTGAGACCCAGTACTTC. It specifies CASSQRTSGGASETQYF.

The chain employs TRBV30 and TRBJ2-1; tentative D call: TRBD2 (5 bases). V gave up 3 bases and J gave up 0 bases, with 15 bases separating them. The CDR3 loop spans 16 amino acids. CDR1 GTSNPN and CDR2 SVGIG come from the germline V gene (reference sequence). The CDR3 is CAWSGGGPYSYNEQFF. The CDR3 bases are TGTGCCTGGAGCGGCGGAGGACCCTACTCCTACAATGAGCAGTTCTTC.

To note about this clone: One junction end disagrees with the germline gene, perhaps due to a read error. The chain recombines TRBV14 with TRBJ2-1; D unclear. The CDR3 extends over 15 amino acids. CDR1 SGHDN and CDR2 FVKESK come from the germline V gene. Here the CDR3 DNA reads TGTGCCAGCAGTCAAGATCATGGGCGAAACAATGAGCAGTTCTTC. This translates into CASSQDHGRNNEQFF.

The gene calls are TRBV11-2 and TRBJ1-4, with D possibly TRBD1 on 5 matching bases. Per the germline V gene, CDR1 is SGHAT and CDR2 is FQNNGV. The CDR3 spans 14 residues. V was shortened by 7 bases and J by 5 bases, with 14 bases between the two germline ends. The CDR3 DNA follows: TGTGCCAGCACATCGGGGCCTTTCAATGAAAAACTGTTTTTT. It encodes CASTSGPFNEKLFF.

Regarding this clone: Different DNA sequences within this sample yield the same CDR3. V and J are TRBV9 and TRBJ2-7; D gene unclear. This CDR3 is built from 12 residues. CDR1 SGDLS and CDR2 YYNGEE come from the germline V gene. V shed 0 bases and J shed 4 bases, with 5 bases lying between them. DNA of the CDR3: TGTGCCAGCAGCGTAGACGGTTACGAGCAGTACTTC. It yields the protein CASSVDGYEQYF.

This chain uses TRBV30 with TRBJ1-2; no clear D. The CDR3 spans 11 residues. Trimming removed 4 bases at V and 8 bases at J, with 11 bases between. The germline V gene has CDR1 GTSNPN and CDR2 SVGIG (reference sequence). The CDR3 region is CAWKWRLGYTF. In DNA form, the CDR3 reads TGTGCCTGGAAGTGGCGTTTGGGCTACACCTTC. Drawing the rest from reference TRBV30 and TRBJ1-2, the complete variable domain is SQTIHQWPATLVQPVGSPLSLECTVEGTSNPNLYWYRQAAGRGLQLLFYSVGIGQISSEVPQNLSASRPQDRQFILSSKKLLLSDSGFYLCAWKWRLGYTFGSGTRLTVV.

The table lists this clone with a few counts. This sequence joins TRBV30 and TRBJ2-1, with D possibly called TRBD1 or TRBD2 (5 bases each). The V gene lost 3 bases and the J gene lost 5 bases, with 8 bases spanning the gap. Germline lookup yields CDR1 GTSNPN and CDR2 SVGIG (reference sequence). The CDR3 totals 12 residues. DNA of the CDR3: TGTGCCTGGAGGACGGGACACAATGAGCAGTTCTTC. As protein: CAWRTGHNEQFF.

The rearrangement uses TRBV29-1 and TRBJ2-2; 8 bases fit TRBD1. The germline V gene encodes CDR1 SQVTM and CDR2 ANQGSEA. V dropped 3 bases and J dropped 0; count of bases not matched to a gene: 6. The CDR3 has 16 residues. Here the CDR3 reads CSVEFTGQANTGELFF. The CDR3, as DNA: TGCAGCGTTGAGTTTACGGGACAGGCGAACACCGGGGAGCTGTTTTTT.

The J gene is TRBJ2-7, the V gene TRBV2; 8 bases fit TRBD2. This CDR3 comprises 16 residues. The germline gives CDR1 SNHLY, CDR2 FYNNEI. With V trimmed by 5 bases and J by 1 base, 10 bases remained unmatched. The CDR3 DNA sequence: TGTGCCAGCAGTATAGCGGGACTAGTAAAATCCTACGAGCAGTACTTC. As protein: CASSIAGLVKSYEQYF.

V gene TRBV29-1 combines with J gene TRBJ1-2; TRBD1 agrees at 10 bases. The ends lost 3 bases at V and 6 bases at J; junction bases unmatched: 13. In germline, CDR1 is SQVTM, CDR2 ANQGSEA. The CDR3 contains 16 residues. CDR3 nucleotide sequence: TGCAGCGTTGAGAGACCCCGGACAGGGGGGGACGATGGCTACACCTTC. The encoded protein is CSVERPRTGGDDGYTF.

The CDR3 region is CASSHRTGGAGGYTF. The DNA of the CDR3 is TGCGCCAGCAGCCACCGAACAGGGGGCGCGGGTGGCTACACCTTC. The chain joins TRBV4-3 to TRBJ1-2; TRBD1 aligns across 9 bases. Per germline, CDR1 LGHNA and CDR2 YSLEER. This CDR3 has 15 amino acids. Trimming removed 3 bases from V and 7 bases from J; junction bases left unmatched: 9.

The table lists this clone with a few counts. This may stem from a read error, because a much larger clone lies one nucleotide away. Different DNA sequences within this sample yield the same CDR3. The J gene is TRBJ1-1, the V gene TRBV9; the D gene is possibly TRBD1 (5 bases). V lost 0 bases and J lost 3, with 6 bases in between. Per germline, CDR1 SGDLS and CDR2 YYNGEE. The CDR3 runs to 13 residues. CDR3 coding DNA: TGTGCCAGCAGCGTAGGGGGGGACACTGAAGCTTTCTTT. Encoded protein: CASSVGGDTEAFF. The complete variable domain, with remaining parts taken from reference TRBV9 and TRBJ1-1, reads DSGVTQTPKHLITATGQRVTLRCSPRSGDLSVYWYQQSLDQGLQFLIQYYNGEERAKGNILERFSAQQFPDLHSELNLSSLELGDSALYFCASSVGGDTEAFFGQGTRLTVV.

The table lists this clone with a count of one. The chain has TRBV25-1 and TRBJ1-1; maybe TRBD1 (6 bases). The CDR3 is 12 amino acids. The germline V and J ends were trimmed by 5 bases and 7 bases, with 11 bases remaining between them. Germline CDR1 reads MGHDK; CDR2 reads SYGVNS. The CDR3 DNA reads as TGTGCCAGCAGTTCGGGACAATATGAAGCTTTCTTT. Translating it yields CASSSGQYEAFF.

This clone was observed a few times. V and J are TRBV29-1 and TRBJ1-1, with 11 positions matching TRBD1. Per the germline V gene, CDR1 is SQVTM and CDR2 is ANQGSEA. J gave up 5 bases and V 4 bases, and 9 bases lay outside the gene matches. The length of the CDR3 is 15 residues. CDR3 loop: CSVAGDRGSRTEAFF. The CDR3 region has the DNA TGCAGCGTTGCCGGGGACAGGGGGTCTCGTACTGAAGCTTTCTTT.

The chain has TRBV27 and TRBJ1-2; a weak D match, TRBD1 (5 bases). Germline V CDR1 and CDR2: MNHEY, SMNVEV (reference sequence). Trimming shortened V by 2 bases and J by 9 bases, and 16 bases separated the two germline ends. The length of the CDR3 is 14 residues. The CDR3 nucleotides are TGTGCCAGCAGTTTAGGGCGGTGGGGCGATCGCTACACCTTC. Translated: CASSLGRWGDRYTF.

The gene calls are TRBV7-9 and TRBJ2-3; 13 positions agree with TRBD2. The CDR3 covers 16 residues. In germline, CDR1 is SEHNR, CDR2 FQNEAQ (reference sequence). The V and J ends lost 5 bases and 2 bases, in that order; junction bases with no gene match: 4. Written as DNA, the CDR3 is TGTGCCAGCAGCCCAACTAGCGGGGGGGTCACAGATACGCAGTATTTT. This translates into CASSPTSGGVTDTQYF.